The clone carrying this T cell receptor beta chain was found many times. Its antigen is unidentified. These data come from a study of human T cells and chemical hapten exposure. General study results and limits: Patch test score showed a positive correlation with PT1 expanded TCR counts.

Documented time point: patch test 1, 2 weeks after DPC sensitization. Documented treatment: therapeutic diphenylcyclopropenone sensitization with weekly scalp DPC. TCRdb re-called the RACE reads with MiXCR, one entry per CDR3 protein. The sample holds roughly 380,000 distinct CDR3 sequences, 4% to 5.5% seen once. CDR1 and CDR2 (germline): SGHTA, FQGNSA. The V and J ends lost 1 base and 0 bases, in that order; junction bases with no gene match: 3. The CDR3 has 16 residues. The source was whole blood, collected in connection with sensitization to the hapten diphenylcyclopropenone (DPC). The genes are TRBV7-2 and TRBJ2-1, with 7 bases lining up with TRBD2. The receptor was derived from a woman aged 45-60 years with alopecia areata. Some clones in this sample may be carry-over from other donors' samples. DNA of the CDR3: TGTGCCAGCAGCTTAGGCGGGAGCGGCTCCTACAATGAGCAGTTCTTC. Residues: CASSLGGSGSYNEQFF.